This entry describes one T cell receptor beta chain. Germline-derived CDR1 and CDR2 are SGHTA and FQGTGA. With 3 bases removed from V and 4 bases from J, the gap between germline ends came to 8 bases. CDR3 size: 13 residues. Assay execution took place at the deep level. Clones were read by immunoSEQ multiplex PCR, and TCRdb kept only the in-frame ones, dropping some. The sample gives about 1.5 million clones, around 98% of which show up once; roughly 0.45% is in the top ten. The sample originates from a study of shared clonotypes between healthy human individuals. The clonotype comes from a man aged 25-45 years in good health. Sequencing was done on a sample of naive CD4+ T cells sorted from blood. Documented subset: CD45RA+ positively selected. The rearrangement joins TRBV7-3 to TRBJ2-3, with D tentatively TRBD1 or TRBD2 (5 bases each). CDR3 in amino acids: CASSFQGADTQYF. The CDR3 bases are TGTGCCAGCAGCTTCCAGGGAGCAGATACGCAGTATTTT.